The clone carrying this T cell receptor beta chain occurred a few times. Its antigen remains unidentified. As to time point: patch test 3, about 24 weeks after DPC sensitization. Treatment noted: therapeutic diphenylcyclopropenone sensitization with weekly scalp DPC. TCRdb reprocessed the RACE reads with MiXCR, giving one entry per CDR3 protein. The sample holds over 55,000 distinct CDR3 sequences; roughly 11% are singletons and the top ten take 1.4%. This record belongs to a study of human T cells and chemical hapten exposure. Background on the study: Across the whole study, which lasted around 24 weeks, patients were given diphenylcyclopropenone on the scalp once a week. Overall study results and limits: Significantly more large CDR3 similarity clusters arose among expanded TCRs than among controls.

The germline V gene encodes CDR1 MNHEY and CDR2 SVGAGI. The CDR3 has 13 amino acids. Trimming at V came to 8 bases and at J to 1 base, leaving 2 bases not matched to a gene. The chain combines TRBV6-5 with TRBJ2-3; 8 bases align to TRBD2. The sequencing here drew on whole blood, taken in connection with sensitization to the hapten diphenylcyclopropenone (DPC). The clonotype comes from a woman aged 45-65 years with alopecia areata. Some clones in this sample may be carry-over from other donors' samples. CDR3 in amino acids: CASGAGGTDTQYF. The DNA of the CDR3 is TGTGCCAGCGGAGCGGGGGGCACAGATACGCAGTATTTT.